This T cell receptor beta chain was documented in a study of CD8 T cells in ankylosing spondylitis. By quantitative 5'-RACE with molecular barcodes, the TCR beta libraries were made. TCRdb independently ran MiXCR on the 5' RACE reads; one entry per CDR3 protein. The sample holds 400,000 to 450,000 distinct CDR3 sequences, about a sixth seen once. Findings and caveats of the study: Among TCR beta sequences, a motif of several highly homologous variants appeared characteristic of ankylosing spondylitis blood. Clones linked to the disease showed a CD8+ phenotype. They occurred at relatively low frequencies in peripheral blood. Clones linked to disease were reported to show significant enrichment in matched ankylosing spondylitis synovial fluid. A subset of motif variants has previously been described in the synovial fluid and blood of reactive arthritis.

The V and J ends lost 5 bases and 4 bases, in that order; junction bases with no gene match: 4. Looked up from germline, CDR1 is MGHRA and CDR2 is YSYEKL. The CDR3 spans 14 residues. There are many counts of this clonotype. The antigen remains undetermined. Sequenced: blood, either unsorted or a sorted T cell fraction (not recorded which). The sequence derives from a male donor with ankylosing spondylitis. The chain has TRBV4-1 and TRBJ2-2; TRBD1 agrees at 7 bases. Here the CDR3 reads CASSSDRVTGELFF. The CDR3 DNA is TGCGCCAGCAGCTCAGACAGGGTCACCGGGGAGCTGTTTTTT.